The clone carrying this TCR beta chain occurred once. What it binds is not known. Measured with immunoSEQ multiplex PCR; TCRdb has only the in-frame clones, and not every one. The sample lists approximately 60,000 clones, 65% to 90% seen once, with 0.7% in the top ten. This sample is drawn from a study of OX40 agonist ivuxolimab in advanced cancers. Study in general: Among those enrolled, mean age was about 63 years (range about 23 to 90) and less than 90% were male. General study points: CD8+ T cells (on average) carried more expanded clones than CD4+ T cells. In the 0.1 to 3.0 mg/kg range, CD4+ and CD8+ blood T cells had expanded clonally by week 6.

Autoimmune disease history or systemic immunosuppression led to patients being barred. There are 13 residues in the CDR3. Germline V gene data show CDR1 as SEHNR and CDR2 as FQNEAQ (reference sequence). V was clipped by 3 bases and J by 5 bases, with 8 bases between them. The sequenced sample was CD4+ or CD8+ T cells sorted from blood, obtained in a trial of the OX40 agonist ivuxolimab. The chain has TRBV7-9 and TRBJ1-3; D ambiguous. The receptor's source is an adult with an advanced solid tumor such as melanoma, head and neck, liver or kidney cancer. CDR3: CASSFFARNTIYF. The CDR3 DNA is TGTGCCAGCAGCTTTTTCGCTCGAAACACCATATATTTT.